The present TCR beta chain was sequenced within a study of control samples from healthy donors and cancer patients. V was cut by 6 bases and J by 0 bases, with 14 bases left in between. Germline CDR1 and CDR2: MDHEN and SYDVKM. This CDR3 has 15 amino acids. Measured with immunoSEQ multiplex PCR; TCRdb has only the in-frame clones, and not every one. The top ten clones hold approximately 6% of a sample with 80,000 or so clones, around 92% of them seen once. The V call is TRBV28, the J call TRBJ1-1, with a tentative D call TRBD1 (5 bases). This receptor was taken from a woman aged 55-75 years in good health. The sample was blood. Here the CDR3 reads CASRGSGPLNTEAFF. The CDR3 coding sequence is TGTGCCAGCAGGGGATCGGGACCGTTGAACACTGAAGCTTTCTTT.